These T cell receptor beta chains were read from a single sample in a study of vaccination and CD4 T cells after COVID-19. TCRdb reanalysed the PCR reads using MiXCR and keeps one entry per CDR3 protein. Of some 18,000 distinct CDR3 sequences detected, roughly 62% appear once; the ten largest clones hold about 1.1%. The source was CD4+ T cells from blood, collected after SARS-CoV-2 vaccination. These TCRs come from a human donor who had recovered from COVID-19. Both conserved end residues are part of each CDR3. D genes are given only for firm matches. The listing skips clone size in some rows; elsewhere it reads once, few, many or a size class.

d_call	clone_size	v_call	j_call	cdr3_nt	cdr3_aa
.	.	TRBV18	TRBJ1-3	TGTGCCAGCTCACAAGAGGGTCTCTCTGGAAACACCATATATTTT	CASSQEGLSGNTIYF
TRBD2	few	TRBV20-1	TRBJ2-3	TGCAGCCTAAAGCGGGGGGGCGAGGATACGCAGTATTTT	CSLKRGGEDTQYF
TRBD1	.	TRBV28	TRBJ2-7	TGTGCCAGCACCCGACAGGGGAGGTACGAGCAGTACTTC	CASTRQGRYEQYF
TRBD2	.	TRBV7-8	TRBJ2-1	TGTGCCAGCAGCCACGGGAGGGCTAGCAATGAGCAGTTCTTC	CASSHGRASNEQFF
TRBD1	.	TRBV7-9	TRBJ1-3	TGTGCCAGCAGCTTAGCGTGGGACAGCTCTGGAAACACCATATATTTT	CASSLAWDSSGNTIYF
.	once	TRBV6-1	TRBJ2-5	TGTGCCAGCAGTGACCCGGGACAACAGGGTTTGGGGACCCAGTACTTC	CASSDPGQQGLGTQYF
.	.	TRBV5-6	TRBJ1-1	TGTGCCAGCAGCTGGGGGCGGGACACTGAAGCTTTCTTT	CASSWGRDTEAFF
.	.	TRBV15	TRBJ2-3	TGTGCCACCAGCAGAGGGGGGGCCCTCGTCACAGATACGCAGTATTTT	CATSRGGALVTDTQYF
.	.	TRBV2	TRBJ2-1	TGTGCCAGCCTCCGGGACCAGCCTAACAATGAGCAGTTCTTC	CASLRDQPNNEQFF
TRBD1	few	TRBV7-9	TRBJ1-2	TGTGCCAGCAGCTCCTACGGAAGGGGGCCGTTTAATGATGGCTACACCTTC	CASSSYGRGPFNDGYTF
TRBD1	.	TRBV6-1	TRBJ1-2	TGTGCCAGCAGTGGAGGACAGGGAACCTATGGCTACACCTTC	CASSGGQGTYGYTF
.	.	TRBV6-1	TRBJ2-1	TGTGCCAGCAGATCACTTTACAATGAGCAGTTCTTC	CASRSLYNEQFF
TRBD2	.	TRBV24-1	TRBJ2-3	TGTGCCACCAGTGCTAGCGGGAGGCGACGCACAGATACGCAGTATTTT	CATSASGRRRTDTQYF
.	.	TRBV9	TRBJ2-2	TGTGCCAGCAGCAACCGGACAGACGGGGAGCTGTTTTTT	CASSNRTDGELFF
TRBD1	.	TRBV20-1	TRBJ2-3	TGCAGTGCTAGGTCGGACAGGGGGCGATCAGATACGCAGTATTTT	CSARSDRGRSDTQYF
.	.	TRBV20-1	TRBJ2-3	TGCAGTGCTAGAGATCATAAAACGGGAGATGGGGATACGCAGTATTTT	CSARDHKTGDGDTQYF
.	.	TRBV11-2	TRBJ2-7	TGTGCCAGCAGTATCGGGGACTACGAGCAGTACTTC	CASSIGDYEQYF
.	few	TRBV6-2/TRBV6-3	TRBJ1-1	TGTGCCAGCATCTCCCGGACTAGGAACACTGAAGCTTTCTTT	CASISRTRNTEAFF
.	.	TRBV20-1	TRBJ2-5	TGCAGTGCTAGAACGGGGGAGGAGACCCAGTACTTC	CSARTGEETQYF
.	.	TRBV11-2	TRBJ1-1	TGTGCCAGCAGCTTCAGGTTATCGAACACTGAAGCTTTCTTT	CASSFRLSNTEAFF
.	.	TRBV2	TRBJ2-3	TGTGCCAGCAGTCCGCTCTCCAACCTAGCCACAGATACGCAGTATTTT	CASSPLSNLATDTQYF
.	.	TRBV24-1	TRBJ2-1	TGTGCCACCAGTGATAGGAGTGAGCAGTTCTTC	CATSDRSEQFF
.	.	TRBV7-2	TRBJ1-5	TGTGCCAGCAGCTTACCGGGGGGTCAGCCCCAGCATTTT	CASSLPGGQPQHF
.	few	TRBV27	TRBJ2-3	TGTGCCAGCAGTTTTTTACCACCGGGTACGCAGTATTTT	CASSFLPPGTQYF
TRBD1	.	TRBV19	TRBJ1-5	TGTGCCAGTAGTATCGGGAACAGGGGAAGGAATCAGCCCCAGCATTTT	CASSIGNRGRNQPQHF
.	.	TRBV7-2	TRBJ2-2	TGTGCCAGCGCTCCGGCCATCACCGGGGAGCTGTTTTTT	CASAPAITGELFF
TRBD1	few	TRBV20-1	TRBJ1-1	TGCAGTGCTGGTGGGACAGATGAAGCTTTCTTT	CSAGGTDEAFF
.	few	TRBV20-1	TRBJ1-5	TGCAGTGCTCTCAGGGAAGCAGGGCTGGATCAGCCCCAGCATTTT	CSALREAGLDQPQHF
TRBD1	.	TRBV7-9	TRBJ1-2	TGTGCCAGCAGCTTTTTGACAGGGAATGGCTATGGCTACACCTTC	CASSFLTGNGYGYTF
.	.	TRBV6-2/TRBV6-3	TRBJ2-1	TGTGCCAGCAGTTACTCGAGAGTTTTTAATGAGCAGTTCTTC	CASSYSRVFNEQFF
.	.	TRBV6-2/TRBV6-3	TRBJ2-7	TGTGCCAGCAGTTACGCACAGGGTACGAGGTACGAGCAGTACTTC	CASSYAQGTRYEQYF
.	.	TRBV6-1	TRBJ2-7	TGTGCCAGCAGACCGGGACTCGCCTACGAGCAGTACTTC	CASRPGLAYEQYF